The source of this T cell receptor (beta chain) is a study of blood T cell repertoires in COVID-19. With V trimmed by 5 bases and J by 6 bases, 7 bases remained unmatched. The germline CDR1 and CDR2 sequences are LNHDA and SQIVND (reference sequence). This CDR3 is 15 amino acids long. Assay: immunoSEQ multiplex PCR; the TCRdb copy retains only in-frame clones and omits some. The sample carries around 470,000 clones, roughly 91% recorded once. The receptor was isolated from a man aged 18 to 30 who had recovered from COVID-19. The chain links TRBV19 to TRBJ1-6; 7 nucleotides line up with TRBD1. The sample taken for sequencing was PBMCs or T cells enriched from blood (not recorded which). The DNA of the CDR3 is TGTGCCAGTAGTTCCGGGACAGAAATTAATTCACCCCTCCACTTT. This codes for CASSSGTEINSPLHF. Looking up the rest from reference TRBV19 and TRBJ1-6 gives the full variable domain: DGGITQSPKYLFRKEGQNVTLSCEQNLNHDAMYWYRQDPGQGLRLIYYSQIVNDFQKGDIAEGYSVSREKKESFPLTVTSAQKNPTAFYLCASSSGTEINSPLHFGNGTRLTVT.